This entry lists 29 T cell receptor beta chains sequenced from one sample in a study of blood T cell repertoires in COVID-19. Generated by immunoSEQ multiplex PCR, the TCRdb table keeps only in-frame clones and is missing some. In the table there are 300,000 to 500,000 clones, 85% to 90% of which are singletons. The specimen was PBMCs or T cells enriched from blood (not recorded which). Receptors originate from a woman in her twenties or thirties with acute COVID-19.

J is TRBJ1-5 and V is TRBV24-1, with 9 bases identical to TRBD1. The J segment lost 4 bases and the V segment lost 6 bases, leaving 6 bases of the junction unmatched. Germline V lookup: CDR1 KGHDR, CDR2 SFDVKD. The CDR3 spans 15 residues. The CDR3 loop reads CATSSPGQGNQPQHF. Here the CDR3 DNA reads TGTGCCACCAGTTCTCCGGGACAGGGTAATCAGCCCCAGCATTTT.

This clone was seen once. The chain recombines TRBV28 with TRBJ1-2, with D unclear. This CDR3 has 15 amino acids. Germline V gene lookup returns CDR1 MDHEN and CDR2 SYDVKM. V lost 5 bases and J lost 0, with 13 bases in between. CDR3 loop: CASSPLGSSNYGYTF. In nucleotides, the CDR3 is TGTGCCAGCAGTCCTCTCGGGAGTTCTAACTATGGCTACACCTTC.

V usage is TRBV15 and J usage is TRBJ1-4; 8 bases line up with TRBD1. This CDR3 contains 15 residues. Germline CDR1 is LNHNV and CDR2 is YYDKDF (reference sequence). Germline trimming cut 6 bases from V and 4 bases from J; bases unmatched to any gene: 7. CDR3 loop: CATSSWTGSNEKLFF. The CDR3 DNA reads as TGTGCCACCAGTTCTTGGACAGGGAGTAATGAAAAACTGTTTTTT.

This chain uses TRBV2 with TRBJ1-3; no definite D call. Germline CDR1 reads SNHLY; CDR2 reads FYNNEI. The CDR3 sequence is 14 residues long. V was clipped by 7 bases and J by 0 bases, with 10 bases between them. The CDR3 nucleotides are TGTGCCAGCATTCTTGAGAGCTCTGGAAACACCATATATTTT. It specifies CASILESSGNTIYF.

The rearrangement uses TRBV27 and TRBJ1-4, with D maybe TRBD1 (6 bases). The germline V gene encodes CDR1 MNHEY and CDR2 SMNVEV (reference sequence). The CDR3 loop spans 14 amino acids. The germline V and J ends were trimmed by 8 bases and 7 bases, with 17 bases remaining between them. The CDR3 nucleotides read TGTGCCAGCGGCGAAGGGGGGGCGATTGAAAAACTGTTTTTT. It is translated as CASGEGGAIEKLFF.

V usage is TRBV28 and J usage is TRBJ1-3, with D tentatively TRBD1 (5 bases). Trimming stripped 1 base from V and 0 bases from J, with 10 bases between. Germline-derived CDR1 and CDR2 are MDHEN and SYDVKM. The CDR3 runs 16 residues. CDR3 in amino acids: CASSLSSQGSGNTIYF. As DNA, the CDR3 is TGTGCCAGCAGTTTATCATCTCAGGGCTCTGGAAACACCATATATTTT.

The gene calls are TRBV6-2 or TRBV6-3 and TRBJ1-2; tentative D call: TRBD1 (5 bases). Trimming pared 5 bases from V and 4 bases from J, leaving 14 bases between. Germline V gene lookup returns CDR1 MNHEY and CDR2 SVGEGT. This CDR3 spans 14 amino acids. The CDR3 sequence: CASSPRGRAYGYTF. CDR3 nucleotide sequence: TGTGCCAGCAGTCCCCGCGGCAGGGCCTATGGCTACACCTTC.

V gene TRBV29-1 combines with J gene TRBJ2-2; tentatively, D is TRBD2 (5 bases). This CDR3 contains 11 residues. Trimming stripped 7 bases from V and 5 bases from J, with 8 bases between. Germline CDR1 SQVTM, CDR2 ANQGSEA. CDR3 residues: CSGRLTGELFF. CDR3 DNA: TGCAGCGGGAGACTAACCGGGGAGCTGTTTTTT.

This chain's CDR3 is CASSGRTSVDTQYF. The CDR3 nucleotides are TGTGCCAGCAGCGGACGGACTAGCGTAGATACGCAGTATTTT. The gene calls are TRBV5-6 and TRBJ2-3; 9 nucleotides line up with TRBD2. Trimming took 4 bases from V and 5 from J; bases not matched to a gene: 5. Germline V gene sequence: CDR1 SGHDT, CDR2 YYEEEE. The CDR3 is 14 residues long.

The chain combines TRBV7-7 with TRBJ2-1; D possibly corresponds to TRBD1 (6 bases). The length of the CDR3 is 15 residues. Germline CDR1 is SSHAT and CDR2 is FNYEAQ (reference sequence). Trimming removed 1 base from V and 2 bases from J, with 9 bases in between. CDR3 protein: CASSLEAGAYNEQFF. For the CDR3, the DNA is TGTGCCAGCAGCTTAGAGGCAGGGGCCTACAATGAGCAGTTCTTC.

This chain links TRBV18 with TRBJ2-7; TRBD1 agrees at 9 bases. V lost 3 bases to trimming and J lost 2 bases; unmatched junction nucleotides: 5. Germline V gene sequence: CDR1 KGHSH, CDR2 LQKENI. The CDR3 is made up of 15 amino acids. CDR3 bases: TGTGCCAGCTCACCCGGGACAGGGACCCCCTACGAGCAGTACTTC. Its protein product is CASSPGTGTPYEQYF.

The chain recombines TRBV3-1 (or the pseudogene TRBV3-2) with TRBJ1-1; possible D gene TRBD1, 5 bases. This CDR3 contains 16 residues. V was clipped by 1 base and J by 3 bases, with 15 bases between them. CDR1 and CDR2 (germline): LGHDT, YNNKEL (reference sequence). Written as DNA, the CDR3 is TGTGCCAGCAGCCAAGTGAAGGGGATAGTGCACACTGAAGCTTTCTTT. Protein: CASSQVKGIVHTEAFF.

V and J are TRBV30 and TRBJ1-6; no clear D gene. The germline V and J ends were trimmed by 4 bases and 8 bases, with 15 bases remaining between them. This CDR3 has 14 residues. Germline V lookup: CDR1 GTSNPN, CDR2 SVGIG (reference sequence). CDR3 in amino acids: CAWKSRSTYSPLHF. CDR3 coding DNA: TGTGCCTGGAAAAGCCGGAGTACTTATTCACCCCTCCACTTT.

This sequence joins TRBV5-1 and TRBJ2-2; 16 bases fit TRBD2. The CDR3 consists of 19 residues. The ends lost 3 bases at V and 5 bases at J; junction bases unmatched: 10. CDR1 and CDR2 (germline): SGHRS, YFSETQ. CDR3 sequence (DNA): TGCGCCAGCAGCTACTATGGGACTAGCGGGGGGGCCGTGACCGGGGAGCTGTTTTTT. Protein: CASSYYGTSGGAVTGELFF.

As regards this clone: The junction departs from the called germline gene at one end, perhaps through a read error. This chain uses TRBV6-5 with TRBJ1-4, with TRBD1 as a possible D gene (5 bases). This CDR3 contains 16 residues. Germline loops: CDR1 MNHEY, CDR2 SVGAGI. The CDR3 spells CASSYQYVGTTEKLFF. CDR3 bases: TGTGCCAGCAGTTATCAGTACGTAGGGACTACTGAAAAACTGTTTTTT.

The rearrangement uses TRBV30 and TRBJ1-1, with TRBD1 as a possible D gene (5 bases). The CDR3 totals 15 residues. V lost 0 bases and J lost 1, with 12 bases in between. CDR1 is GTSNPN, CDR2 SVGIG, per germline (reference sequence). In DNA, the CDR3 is TGTGCCTGGAGTGTACCGGACACCAGGAACACTGAAGCTTTCTTT. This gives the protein CAWSVPDTRNTEAFF.

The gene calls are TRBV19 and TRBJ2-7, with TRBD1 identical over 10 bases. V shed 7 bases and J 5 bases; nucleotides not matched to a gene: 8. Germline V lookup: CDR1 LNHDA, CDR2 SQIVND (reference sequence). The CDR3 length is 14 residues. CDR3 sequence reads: CASTGTGVGHEQYF. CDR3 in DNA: TGTGCCAGTACCGGGACAGGGGTAGGCCACGAGCAGTACTTC.

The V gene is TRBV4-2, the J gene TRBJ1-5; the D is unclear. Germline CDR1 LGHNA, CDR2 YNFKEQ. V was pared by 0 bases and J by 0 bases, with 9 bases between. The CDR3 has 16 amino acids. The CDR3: CASSQDAGYSNQPQHF. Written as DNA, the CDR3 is TGTGCCAGCAGCCAAGACGCGGGATATAGCAATCAGCCCCAGCATTTT.

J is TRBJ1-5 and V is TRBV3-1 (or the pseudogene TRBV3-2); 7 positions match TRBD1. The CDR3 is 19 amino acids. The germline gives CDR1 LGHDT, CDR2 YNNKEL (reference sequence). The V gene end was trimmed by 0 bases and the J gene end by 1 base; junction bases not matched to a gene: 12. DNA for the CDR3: TGTGCCAGCAGCCAAGAACGACAGGGTAGGTATAGGAGCAATCAGCCCCAGCATTTT. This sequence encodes CASSQERQGRYRSNQPQHF.

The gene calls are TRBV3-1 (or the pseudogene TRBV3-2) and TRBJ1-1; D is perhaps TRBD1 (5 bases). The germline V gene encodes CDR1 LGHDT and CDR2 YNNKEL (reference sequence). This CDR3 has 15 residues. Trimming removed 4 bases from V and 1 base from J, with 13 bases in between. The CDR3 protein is CASSRHGQSNTEAFF. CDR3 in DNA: TGTGCCAGCAGCCGACACGGACAATCGAACACTGAAGCTTTCTTT.

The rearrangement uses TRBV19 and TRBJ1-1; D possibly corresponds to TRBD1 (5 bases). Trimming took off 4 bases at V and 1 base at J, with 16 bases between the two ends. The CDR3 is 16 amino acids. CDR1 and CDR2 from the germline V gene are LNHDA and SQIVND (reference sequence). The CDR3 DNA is TGTGCCAGTAGTACCAGGTTGGGGCGGGAGAACACTGAAGCTTTCTTT. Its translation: CASSTRLGRENTEAFF.

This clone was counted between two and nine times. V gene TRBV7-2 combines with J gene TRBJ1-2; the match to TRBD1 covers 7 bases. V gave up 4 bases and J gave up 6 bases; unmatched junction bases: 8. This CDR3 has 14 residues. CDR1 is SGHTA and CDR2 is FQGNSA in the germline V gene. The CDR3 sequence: CASSSSRGFDGYTF. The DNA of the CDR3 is TGTGCCAGCAGCTCGTCCAGGGGGTTTGATGGCTACACCTTC.

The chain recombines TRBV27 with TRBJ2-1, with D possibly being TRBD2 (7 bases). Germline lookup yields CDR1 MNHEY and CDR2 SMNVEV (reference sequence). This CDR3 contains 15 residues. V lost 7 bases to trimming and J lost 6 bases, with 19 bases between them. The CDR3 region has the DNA TGTGCCAGCACCCCCCGTCGGGGGGCAGGCAATGAGCAGTTCTTC. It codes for CASTPRRGAGNEQFF.

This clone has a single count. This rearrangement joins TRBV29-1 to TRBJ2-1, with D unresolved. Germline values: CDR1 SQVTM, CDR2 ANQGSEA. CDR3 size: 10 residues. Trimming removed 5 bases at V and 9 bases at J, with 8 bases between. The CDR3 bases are TGCAGCGTTCGGGTTGGTGAGCAGTTCTTC. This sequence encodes CSVRVGEQFF.

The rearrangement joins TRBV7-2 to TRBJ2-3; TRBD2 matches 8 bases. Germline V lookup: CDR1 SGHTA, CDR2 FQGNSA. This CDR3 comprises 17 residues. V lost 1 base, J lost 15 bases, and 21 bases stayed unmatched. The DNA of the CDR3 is TGTGCCAGCAGCTTAGTTGCGTCGGGGCGGGGGGCCCATAATTTCTATTTT. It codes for CASSLVASGRGAHNFYF. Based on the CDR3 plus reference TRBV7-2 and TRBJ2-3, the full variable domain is GAGVSQSPSNKVTEKGKDVELRCDPISGHTALYWYRQSLGQGLEFLIYFQGNSAPDKSGLPSDRFSAERTGGSVSTLTIQRTQQEDSAVYLCASSLVASGRGAHNFYFGPGTRLTVL.

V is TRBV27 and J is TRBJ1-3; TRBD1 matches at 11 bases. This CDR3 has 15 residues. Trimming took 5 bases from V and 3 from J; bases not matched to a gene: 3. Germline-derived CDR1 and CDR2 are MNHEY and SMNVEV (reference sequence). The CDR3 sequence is CASSRDRGFGNTIYF. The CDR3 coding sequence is TGTGCCAGCAGTAGGGACAGGGGGTTTGGAAACACCATATATTTT.

The CDR3 sequence is CASTRGGTNTEAFF. CDR3 nucleotides: TGTGCCAGCACCCGGGGGGGGACGAACACTGAAGCTTTCTTT. This chain joins TRBV6-5 and TRBJ1-1; maybe TRBD1 (5 bases). The CDR3 loop spans 14 amino acids. Germline CDR1 and CDR2: MNHEY and SVGAGI. Trimming took 7 bases from V and 1 from J, leaving 13 bases between them.

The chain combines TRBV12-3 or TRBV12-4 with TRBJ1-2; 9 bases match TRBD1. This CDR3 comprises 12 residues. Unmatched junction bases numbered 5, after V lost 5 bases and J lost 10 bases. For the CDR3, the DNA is TGTGCCAGCAGTCGGACAGGGGCCCACTACACCTTC. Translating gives CASSRTGAHYTF.

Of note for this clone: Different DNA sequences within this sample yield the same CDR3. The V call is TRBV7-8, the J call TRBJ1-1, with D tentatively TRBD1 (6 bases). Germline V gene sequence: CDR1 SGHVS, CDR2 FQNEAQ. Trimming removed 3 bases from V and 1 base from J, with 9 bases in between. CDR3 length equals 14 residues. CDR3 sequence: CASSFRGANTEAFF. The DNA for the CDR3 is TGTGCCAGCAGCTTCAGGGGCGCGAACACTGAAGCTTTCTTT.